Following are 10 T cell receptor beta chains from one sample sequenced in a study of TIL therapy for anti-PD-1-resistant metastatic lung cancer. The immunoSEQ assay was v3. Produced via immunoSEQ multiplex PCR; TCRdb's table is partial and in-frame only. Of about 50,000 clones listed, about two thirds are singletons. Time point in this sample: pre-treatment sample, taken before nivolumab and TIL therapy. Pleural nodules or supraclavicular lymph nodes made up most of the excised metastases sampled. The sample here was tumor tissue, taken at baseline. Receptors originate from a person aged 25 to 85 with non-small cell lung cancer.

This chain links TRBV15 with TRBJ2-1; 7 bases are a match to TRBD2. The CDR3 totals 18 residues. The V gene's germline CDR1 is LNHNV and CDR2 YYDKDF (reference sequence). The V segment lost 1 base and the J segment 1 base; nucleotides outside the gene matches: 10. CDR3 DNA sequence: TGTGCCACCAGCAGAGTCCGCGGGAGTTGGAGGTCCTACAATGAGCAGTTCTTC. It codes for CATSRVRGSWRSYNEQFF.

V is TRBV27 and J is TRBJ1-1; no reliable D call. Looked up from germline, CDR1 is MNHEY and CDR2 is SMNVEV (reference sequence). The CDR3 has 15 amino acids. V gave up 6 bases and J gave up 1 base, with 15 bases separating them. The CDR3 DNA sequence: TGTGCCAGCAGGCCATACTCAACAGAGAACACTGAAGCTTTCTTT. It encodes CASRPYSTENTEAFF.

The chain is built from TRBV5-1 and TRBJ2-7; 9 bases agree with TRBD1. The CDR3 runs to 16 residues. J lost 2 bases, V lost 0 bases, and 6 bases had no gene match. Germline V gives CDR1 SGHRS, CDR2 YFSETQ. In DNA, the CDR3 is TGCGCCAGCAGCTTGGCCGAGACAGGGGGTACCTACGAGCAGTACTTC. It encodes CASSLAETGGTYEQYF.

V usage is TRBV2 and J usage is TRBJ2-2, with 9 bases aligning to TRBD2. Unmatched junction bases numbered 8, after V lost 1 base and J lost 8 bases. Germline V lookup: CDR1 SNHLY, CDR2 FYNNEI. The CDR3 loop spans 16 amino acids. CDR3 sequence (DNA): TGTGCCAGCAGTGAAGAAGCGGGGGGTTTTAGAGGGGAGCTGTTTTTT. Protein sequence: CASSEEAGGFRGELFF.

This clone was detected a few times. The rearrangement joins TRBV10-1 to TRBJ1-5; D ambiguous. V was shortened by 4 bases and J by 2 bases, with 3 bases between the two germline ends. Looked up from germline, CDR1 is WNHNN and CDR2 is SYGVQD (reference sequence). The CDR3 length is 12 residues. In DNA form, the CDR3 reads TGCGCCAGCAGTGTGGGCAATCAGCCCCAGCATTTT. Its protein is CASSVGNQPQHF.

The rearrangement links TRBV6-6 to TRBJ1-2; D remains unclear. Germline-derived CDR1 and CDR2 are MNHNY and SVGAGI (reference sequence). Trimming cost V 0 bases and J 4 bases, with 9 bases left between them. The CDR3 is 14 residues long. CDR3: CASSYSRAGYGYTF. CDR3 nucleotides: TGTGCCAGCAGTTACTCGAGGGCAGGCTATGGCTACACCTTC.

The chain couples TRBV10-3 to TRBJ1-1, with a possible D match to TRBD1 (6 bases). This CDR3 is 14 amino acids long. The germline V gene has CDR1 ENHRY and CDR2 SYGVKD. The germline V and J ends were trimmed by 4 bases and 5 bases, with 14 bases remaining between them. CDR3 in amino acids: CAISVGGASTEAFF. The CDR3, as DNA: TGTGCCATCAGTGTTGGGGGGGCATCAACTGAAGCTTTCTTT.

The chain is built from TRBV7-9 and TRBJ2-3; tentative D call: TRBD1 (5 bases). Germline V gene sequence: CDR1 SEHNR, CDR2 FQNEAQ (reference sequence). This CDR3 spans 15 amino acids. V shed 5 bases and J shed 2 bases, with 14 bases lying between them. In nucleotides, the CDR3 is TGTGCCAGCAGCCCAGAAGGGGCTGACACAGATACGCAGTATTTT. This gives the protein CASSPEGADTDTQYF.

The V and J genes are TRBV4-3 and TRBJ2-5; D uncertain. Trimming took off 1 base at V and 3 bases at J, with 6 bases between the two ends. Per germline, CDR1 LGHNA and CDR2 YSLEER. This CDR3 spans 13 amino acids. Written as DNA, the CDR3 is TGCGCCAGCAGCCAAGGACTGAAAGAGACCCAGTACTTC. It translates to CASSQGLKETQYF.

This chain uses TRBV5-1 with TRBJ1-3; D not certain. Germline-derived CDR1 and CDR2 are SGHRS and YFSETQ. The germline V and J ends were trimmed by 7 bases and 3 bases, with 14 bases remaining between them. The CDR3 consists of 14 residues. The CDR3 sequence is CASGSGVDGNTIYF. The CDR3 DNA reads TGCGCCAGCGGCTCCGGGGTGGATGGAAACACCATATATTTT.